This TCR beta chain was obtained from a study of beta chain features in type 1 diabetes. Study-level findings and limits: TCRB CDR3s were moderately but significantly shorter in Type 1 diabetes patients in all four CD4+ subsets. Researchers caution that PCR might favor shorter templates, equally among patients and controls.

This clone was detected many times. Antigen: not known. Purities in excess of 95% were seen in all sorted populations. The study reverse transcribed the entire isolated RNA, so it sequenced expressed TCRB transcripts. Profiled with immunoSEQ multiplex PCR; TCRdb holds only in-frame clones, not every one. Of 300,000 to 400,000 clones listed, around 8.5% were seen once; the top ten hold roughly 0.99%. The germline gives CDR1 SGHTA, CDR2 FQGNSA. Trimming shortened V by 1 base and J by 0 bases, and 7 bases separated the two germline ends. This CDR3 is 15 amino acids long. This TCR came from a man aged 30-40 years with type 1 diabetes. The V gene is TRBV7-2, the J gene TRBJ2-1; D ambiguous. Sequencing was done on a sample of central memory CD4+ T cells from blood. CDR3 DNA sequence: TGTGCCAGCAGCTTAGTCGCTGGCTCCTACAATGAGCAGTTCTTC. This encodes CASSLVAGSYNEQFF.